This T cell receptor beta chain was recovered during a study of cytomegalovirus exposure and HLA in healthy donors. The primer mix had 60 Vbeta and 13 Jbeta primers. The method was immunoSEQ multiplex PCR; TCRdb's version includes in-frame clones alone and lacks a portion of them. Of 150,000 or so clones in the sample, 70% to 90% were seen once. As concerns this clone: The antigen remains unidentified.

V was pared by 1 base and J by 4 bases, with 11 bases between. CDR3 length equals 14 residues. CDR1 SGHNT and CDR2 YYREEE come from the germline V gene (reference sequence). Findings and caveats of the study: Among the most significant clusters, several appeared linked to common viral pathogens in a later analysis.

The chain links TRBV5-4 to TRBJ1-2, with D possibly TRBD1 on 5 matching bases. The clonotype originates from a man younger than 35 in good health and CMV-seropositive. The sample taken for sequencing was PBMCs. The CDR3 region has the DNA TGTGCCAGCAGCTTGCCAGGGAAGTCCTATGGCTACACCTTC. Its translation: CASSLPGKSYGYTF.